This is a list of T cell receptor beta chains from one sample in a study of T-cell reconstitution after alpha-beta-depleted transplantation in children. A single record per CDR3 protein comes from TCRdb applying MiXCR to the PCR reads. The table records roughly 590,000 distinct CDR3 sequences, 15% to 20% of them present only once. The material sequenced was PBMCs from the stem cell graft donor, taken from the stem cell graft. The receptors originated from a human donor who donated a stem cell graft to a child with acute myeloid leukemia. The CDR3 runs from the conserved cysteine through the conserved F or W. The D gene is left open where the match is weak. Only some rows state a clone size, as once, few, many or a class for expanded clones.

abundance,v_gene,d_gene,j_gene,CDR3nt,CDR3aa
many,TRBV29-1,TRBD1,TRBJ1-4,TGCAGCGCTGGTTCGGGACAGGGAGATGAAAAACTGTTTTTT,CSAGSGQGDEKLFF
NA,TRBV7-6,TRBD2,TRBJ2-4,TGTGCCAGCAGCCCGGGAGCGCCCTGGAGCGGGGTAGCCAAAAACATTCAGTACTTC,CASSPGAPWSGVAKNIQYF
NA,TRBV11-2,TRBD1,TRBJ1-3,TGTGCCAGCAGCTTCGGGTTGTGGGACAGAAGTCAATCTAGTGGAAACACCATATATTTT,CASSFGLWDRSQSSGNTIYF
many,TRBV7-6,NA,TRBJ1-5,TGTGCCAGCAGTCGGGGGAACAATCAGCCCCAGCATTTT,CASSRGNNQPQHF
few,TRBV25-1,NA,TRBJ2-7,TGTGCCAGCAGTGTGGGCTTCTCCTACGAGCAGTACTTC,CASSVGFSYEQYF
NA,TRBV29-1,NA,TRBJ1-5,TGCAGCGGCGGGCGCGCCCCTAGCAATCAGCCCCAGCATTTT,CSGGRAPSNQPQHF
few,TRBV5-8,NA,TRBJ2-7,TGTGCCAGCAGCTTGAGGGGACTCCGAATCGACGAGCAGTACTTC,CASSLRGLRIDEQYF
NA,TRBV20-1,TRBD1,TRBJ1-1,TGCAGTGCTAGCCGACAGGGGTCGAACACTGAAGCTTTCTTT,CSASRQGSNTEAFF
NA,TRBV7-2,NA,TRBJ2-1,TGTGCCAGCAGCTCCGCCGGCTGGGGAGGCAATGAGCAGTTCTTC,CASSSAGWGGNEQFF
many,TRBV20-1,NA,TRBJ2-1,TGCAGTGCTAGAGGTAGCCGCACCCACAATGAGCAGTTCTTC,CSARGSRTHNEQFF
few,TRBV24-1,TRBD2,TRBJ2-1,TGTGCCGTCGGAGGCGAGCGGGGAAATGGATACAATGAGCAGTTCTTC,CAVGGERGNGYNEQFF
few,TRBV7-2,NA,TRBJ1-5,TGTGCCAGCAGCTTAGACGGACCGCTTTCCAATCAGCCCCAGCATTTT,CASSLDGPLSNQPQHF
NA,TRBV12-3/TRBV12-4,TRBD2,TRBJ2-1,TGTGCCAGCAGCCCGCAGACTAGCGGGGCTGACAATGAGCAGTTCTTC,CASSPQTSGADNEQFF
NA,TRBV7-8,NA,TRBJ2-7,TGTGCCAGCACCCTGGGGCCGTCCTACGAGCAGTACTTC,CASTLGPSYEQYF
many,TRBV10-3,NA,TRBJ1-6,TGTGCCATCAGTGAGTCGTGGTTGGATTCACCCCTCCACTTT,CAISESWLDSPLHF
NA,TRBV25-1,NA,TRBJ1-2,TGTGCCAGCAGTAGAGGGGAAGGAAACTATGGCTACACCTTC,CASSRGEGNYGYTF
NA,TRBV9,TRBD1,TRBJ2-7,TGTGCCAGCAGCCAACCAACAGGGGCCTACGAGCAGTACTTC,CASSQPTGAYEQYF
many,TRBV20-1,NA,TRBJ1-4,TGCAGTGCTAGACAGGGGAAGTATGAAAAACTGTTTTTT,CSARQGKYEKLFF
NA,TRBV5-6,NA,TRBJ1-5,TGTGCCAGCAGCTTGGAGATGGGGCAGGCGGATCAGCCCCAGCATTTT,CASSLEMGQADQPQHF
many,TRBV9,TRBD1,TRBJ2-7,TGTGCCAGCAGCGGCGCCGGGACAGGGAGTGCCGAGCAGTACTTC,CASSGAGTGSAEQYF
many,TRBV5-5,NA,TRBJ1-1,TGTGCCAGCAGCCATCAGGGTAGGGGCGGCACTGAAGCTTTCTTT,CASSHQGRGGTEAFF
many,TRBV25-1,NA,TRBJ2-1,TGTGCCAGCAGTGAAAAGGACTTCTCCAATGAGCAGTTCTTC,CASSEKDFSNEQFF
many,TRBV20-1,NA,TRBJ1-2,TGCAGTGCTAGAGGCGATCCCCTTAACTATGGCTACACCTTC,CSARGDPLNYGYTF
many,TRBV10-3,NA,TRBJ1-4,TGTGCCATCGGCGAGGGGGGGGCAGGGGAAAAACTGTTTTTT,CAIGEGGAGEKLFF
NA,TRBV12-3/TRBV12-4,NA,TRBJ1-5,TGTGCCAGCACCCCCGACAGGAATTATCAGCCCCAGCATTTT,CASTPDRNYQPQHF
once,TRBV5-6,NA,TRBJ2-7,TGTGCCAGCAGCCCGGGGCTCCCCTGCGAGCAGTACTTC,CASSPGLPCEQYF
few,TRBV7-2,NA,TRBJ1-5,TGTGCCAGCAGCCCCCGGGAGGTCGGGCCCCAGCATTTT,CASSPREVGPQHF
few,TRBV12-3/TRBV12-4,TRBD2,TRBJ2-3,TGTGCCAGCAGTTTATTTGGCGGGGGGTACACAGATACGCAGTATTTT,CASSLFGGGYTDTQYF
many,TRBV29-1,TRBD1,TRBJ1-2,TGCAGCGTTGAAGGATACAGGGGGAGCGACTATGGCTACACCTTC,CSVEGYRGSDYGYTF
many,TRBV12-3/TRBV12-4,NA,TRBJ1-6,TGTGCCAGCAAGGAAAACGGACCCCTCCACTTT,CASKENGPLHF
NA,TRBV5-1,NA,TRBJ2-1,TGCGCCAGCAGTTCGACAGGCCCCGATGAGCAGTTCTTC,CASSSTGPDEQFF
NA,TRBV7-3,NA,TRBJ2-2,TGTGCCAGCAGCATCCAGCAGGACACCGGGGAGCTGTTTTTT,CASSIQQDTGELFF
many,TRBV20-1,NA,TRBJ2-1,TGCAGTGCTAGAGATTTGGGGGGCCTTTACAATGAGCAGTTCTTC,CSARDLGGLYNEQFF
many,TRBV12-3/TRBV12-4,NA,TRBJ1-6,TGTGCCAGCAGTTTACAGGGACCAAATTCACCCCTCCACTTT,CASSLQGPNSPLHF
NA,TRBV2,NA,TRBJ2-2,TGTGCCACGAAAGCGATAGGGGAGCTGTTTTTT,CATKAIGELFF
few,TRBV20-1,TRBD1,TRBJ2-5,TGCAGTGCTAGAGGGACAGGGGGCGAGGAGACCCAGTACTTC,CSARGTGGEETQYF
NA,TRBV12-3/TRBV12-4,TRBD1,TRBJ2-7,TGTGCCAGCAGTTTAGCCGGGGACAGGGGTTCCTACGAGCAGTACTTC,CASSLAGDRGSYEQYF
many,TRBV7-2,NA,TRBJ2-5,TGTGCCAGCAGCTTCACAAGTCCCCAAGAGACCCAGTACTTC,CASSFTSPQETQYF
many,TRBV5-1,NA,TRBJ1-2,TGCGCCAGCAGCCCCCTGGAGACTAACTATGGCTACACCTTC,CASSPLETNYGYTF
few,TRBV20-1,NA,TRBJ1-6,TGCAGTGCTAGATCGGGACGGGGCTTCCAGAATTCACCCCTCCACTTT,CSARSGRGFQNSPLHF
many,TRBV5-4,NA,TRBJ2-5,TGTGCCAGCAGGTCTTCTAAGGGCCTTCAAGAGACCCAGTACTTC,CASRSSKGLQETQYF